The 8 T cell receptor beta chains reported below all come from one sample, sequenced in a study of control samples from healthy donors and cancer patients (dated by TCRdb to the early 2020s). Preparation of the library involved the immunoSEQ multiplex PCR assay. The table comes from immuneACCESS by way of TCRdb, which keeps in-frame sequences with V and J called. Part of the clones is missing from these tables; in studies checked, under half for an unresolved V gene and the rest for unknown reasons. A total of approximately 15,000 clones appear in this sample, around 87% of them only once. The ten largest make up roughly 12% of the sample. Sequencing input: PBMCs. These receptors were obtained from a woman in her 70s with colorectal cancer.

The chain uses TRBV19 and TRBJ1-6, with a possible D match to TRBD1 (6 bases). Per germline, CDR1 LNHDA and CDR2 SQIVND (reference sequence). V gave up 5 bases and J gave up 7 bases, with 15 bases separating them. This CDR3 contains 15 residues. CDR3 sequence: CASSPGAIKNSPLHF. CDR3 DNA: TGTGCCAGTAGTCCGGGGGCCATAAAAAATTCACCCCTCCACTTT.

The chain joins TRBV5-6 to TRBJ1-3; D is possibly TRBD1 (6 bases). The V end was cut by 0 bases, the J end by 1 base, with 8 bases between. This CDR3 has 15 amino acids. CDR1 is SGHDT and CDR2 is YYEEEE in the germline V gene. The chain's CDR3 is CASSLAGASGNTIYF. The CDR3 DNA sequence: TGTGCCAGCAGCTTGGCAGGGGCATCTGGAAACACCATATATTTT.

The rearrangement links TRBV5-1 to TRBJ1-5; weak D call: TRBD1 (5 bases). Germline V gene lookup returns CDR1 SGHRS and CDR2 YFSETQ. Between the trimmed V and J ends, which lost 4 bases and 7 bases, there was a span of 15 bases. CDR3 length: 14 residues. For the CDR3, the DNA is TGCGCCAGCAGCACCCGGAAGGGGCAGCAGCCCCAGCATTTT. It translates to CASSTRKGQQPQHF.

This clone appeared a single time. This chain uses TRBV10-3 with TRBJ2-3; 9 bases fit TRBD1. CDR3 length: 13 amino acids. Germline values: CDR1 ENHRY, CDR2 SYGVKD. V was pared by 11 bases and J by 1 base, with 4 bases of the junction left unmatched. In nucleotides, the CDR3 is TGTGCCGCTCGGACAGGGGGCACAGATACGCAGTATTTT. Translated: CAARTGGTDTQYF.

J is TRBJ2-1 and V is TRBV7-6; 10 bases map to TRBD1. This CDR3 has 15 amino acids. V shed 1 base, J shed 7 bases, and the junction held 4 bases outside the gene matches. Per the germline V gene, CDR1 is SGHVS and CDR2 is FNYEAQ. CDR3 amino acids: CASSLEGTGENEQFF. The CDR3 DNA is TGTGCCAGCAGCTTAGAAGGGACAGGGGAGAATGAGCAGTTCTTC.

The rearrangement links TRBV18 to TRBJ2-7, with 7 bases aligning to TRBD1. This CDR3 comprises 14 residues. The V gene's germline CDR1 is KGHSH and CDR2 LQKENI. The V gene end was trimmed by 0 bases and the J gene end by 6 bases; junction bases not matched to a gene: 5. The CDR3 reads CASSPPPQGREQYF. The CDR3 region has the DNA TGTGCCAGCTCACCACCCCCACAGGGGCGCGAGCAGTACTTC.

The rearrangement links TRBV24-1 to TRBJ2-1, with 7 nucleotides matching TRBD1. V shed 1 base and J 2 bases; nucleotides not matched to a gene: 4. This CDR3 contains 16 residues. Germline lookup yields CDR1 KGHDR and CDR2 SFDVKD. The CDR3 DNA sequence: TGTGCCACCAGTGATTTTCGACAGGGCACCTACAATGAGCAGTTCTTC. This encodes CATSDFRQGTYNEQFF.

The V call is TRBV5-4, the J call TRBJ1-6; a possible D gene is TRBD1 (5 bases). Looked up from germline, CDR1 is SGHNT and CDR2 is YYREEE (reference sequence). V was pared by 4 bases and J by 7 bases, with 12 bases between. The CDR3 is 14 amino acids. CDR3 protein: CASSPQRQNSPLHF. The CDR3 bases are TGTGCCAGCAGCCCTCAAAGACAGAATTCACCCCTCCACTTT.